The 26 T cell receptor beta chains below all came from one sample that was sequenced in a study of control samples from healthy donors and cancer patients. The assay was immunoSEQ multiplex PCR, and TCRdb's table has in-frame clones only and misses some. The data hold more than 75,000 clones, with around 84% observed a single time. Input material: PBMCs. The receptors shown here come from a man aged 70 or older with lung cancer.

This clone has just one count. This chain connects TRBV25-1 to TRBJ2-1; the D gene is possibly TRBD2 (5 bases). This CDR3 is built from 16 residues. The germline gives CDR1 MGHDK, CDR2 SYGVNS. Trimming took 4 bases from V and 9 from J, leaving 22 bases between them. The CDR3 bases are TGTGCCAGCAGTGGAATCCTAGGAGGAAAATTCAGTGAGCAGTTCTTC. Residues: CASSGILGGKFSEQFF.

The chain employs TRBV2 and TRBJ2-1; TRBD2 matches at 11 bases. This CDR3 contains 16 residues. Trimming took 5 bases from V and 6 from J; bases not matched to a gene: 9. CDR1 is SNHLY and CDR2 is FYNNEI in the germline V gene. Written as DNA, the CDR3 is TGTGCCAGCAGTCCCGATAGCGGGGGGGCGGGCAATGAGCAGTTCTTC. It encodes CASSPDSGGAGNEQFF.

This clone came up once. The same CDR3 is also encoded by other DNA sequences in this sample. The V gene is TRBV6-5, the J gene TRBJ1-5; 10 nucleotides line up with TRBD1. The CDR3 is 15 residues long. V was pared by 5 bases and J by 1 base, with 2 bases of the junction left unmatched. Germline V gene data show CDR1 as MNHEY and CDR2 as SVGAGI. CDR3 amino acids: CASSRDRGSNQPQHF. In nucleotides, the CDR3 is TGTGCCAGCAGTAGGGACAGGGGAAGCAATCAGCCCCAGCATTTT.

This clone was recorded a few times. The chain joins TRBV6-5 to TRBJ2-7; D unclear. V was shortened by 2 bases and J by 4 bases, with 18 bases between the two germline ends. Germline-derived CDR1 and CDR2 are MNHEY and SVGAGI. The CDR3 totals 16 residues. As DNA, the CDR3 is TGTGCCAGCAGTTACGCTGGGCAGATACCAGGTTACGAGCAGTACTTC. Translating it yields CASSYAGQIPGYEQYF.

With respect to this clone: The limits of the CDR3 on the DNA are not certain, so only TCRdb's listed CDR3 is given. The V call is TRBV25-1, the J call TRBJ1-1; the D call in the table, TRBD1, was not verified against the DNA. Ends included, the CDR3 has 13 residues. Per germline, CDR1 MGHDK and CDR2 SYGVNS. The CDR3 spells CASSAVGQGITFF.

The V gene is TRBV5-1, the J gene TRBJ2-2; 7 bases map to TRBD1. The CDR3 extends over 15 amino acids. Germline V gene sequence: CDR1 SGHRS, CDR2 YFSETQ. The V gene end was trimmed by 2 bases and the J gene end by 4 bases; junction bases not matched to a gene: 5. CDR3 bases: TGCGCCAGCAGCTTAGATAGACAGGGCACCGGGGAGCTGTTTTTT. This encodes CASSLDRQGTGELFF.

The gene calls are TRBV27 and TRBJ1-3; D remains ambiguous. Trimming stripped 2 bases from V and 1 base from J, with 9 bases between. Germline CDR1 is MNHEY and CDR2 is SMNVEV (reference sequence). There are 15 residues in the CDR3. Here the CDR3 DNA reads TGTGCCAGCAGTTTAATCGCCTTTTCTGGAAACACCATATATTTT. Translated, it gives CASSLIAFSGNTIYF.

The chain couples TRBV5-4 to TRBJ2-7, with 10 bases that match TRBD1. CDR1 and CDR2 (germline): SGHNT, YYREEE (reference sequence). The CDR3 runs to 16 residues. The V segment lost 5 bases and the J segment 2 bases; nucleotides outside the gene matches: 10. The CDR3 sequence: CASRKGQGSAAYEQYF. The CDR3 nucleotides read TGTGCCAGCAGAAAGGGACAGGGGAGTGCAGCCTACGAGCAGTACTTC.

A single count supports this clone. One end of the junction varies from germline; a read error may be responsible. The V and J genes are TRBV7-7 and TRBJ2-2; no clear D gene. Per the germline V gene, CDR1 is SSHAT and CDR2 is FNYEAQ (reference sequence). The CDR3 length is 14 residues. CDR3 bases: TGTGCTAGCAGCCCTGGGCCCATCACCGGGGAGCTGTTTTTT. This codes for CASSPGPITGELFF.

V usage is TRBV23-1 and J usage is TRBJ1-1; D gene ambiguous. TRBV23-1 is marked as an open reading frame, function uncertain. The V end was cut by 0 bases, the J end by 12 bases, with 14 bases between. The CDR3 covers 13 residues. The CDR3, as DNA: TGCGCCAGCAGTCAATCAAGTTGGGCGTACACTTTCTTT. Its translation is CASSQSSWAYTFF.

The chain has TRBV5-6 and TRBJ2-4; no reliable D call. The germline V gene encodes CDR1 SGHDT and CDR2 YYEEEE. The CDR3 sequence is 14 residues long. Trimming cost V 1 base and J 6 bases, with 11 bases left between them. For the CDR3, the DNA is TGTGCCAGCAGCTTGTTTGTAGCTTTAAACATTCAGTACTTC. Translated: CASSLFVALNIQYF.

The chain employs TRBV9 and TRBJ2-6; D is uncertain. The germline CDR1 and CDR2 sequences are SGDLS and YYNGEE. Trimming pared 0 bases from V and 3 bases from J, leaving 7 bases between. The CDR3 consists of 15 residues. CDR3 DNA: TGTGCCAGCAGCGTAGTAGGTGATGGGGCCAACGTCCTGACTTTC. It specifies CASSVVGDGANVLTF.

This clone was seen a handful of times. This chain links TRBV14 with TRBJ2-6; 14 bases are shared with TRBD2. This CDR3 contains 20 residues. V shed 4 bases, J shed 0 bases, and the junction held 8 bases outside the gene matches. The germline gives CDR1 SGHDN, CDR2 FVKESK. DNA for the CDR3: TGTGCCAGCAGCCCCTACTCTGGACTAGCGGGGGGCTCTGGGGCCAACGTCCTGACTTTC. It translates to CASSPYSGLAGGSGANVLTF.

V usage is TRBV6-1 and J usage is TRBJ2-3, with unresolved D. The CDR3 is made up of 13 amino acids. Germline-derived CDR1 and CDR2 are MNHNS and SASEGT. Deletions cut 1 base from V and 8 bases from J, with 10 bases between. The CDR3 coding sequence is TGTGCCAGCAGTGAAGGTGGACGGACTACGCAGTATTTT. It codes for CASSEGGRTTQYF.

The V gene is TRBV2, the J gene TRBJ1-6, with 9 bases matching TRBD1. Germline CDR1 is SNHLY and CDR2 is FYNNEI. The V and J ends lost 7 bases and 10 bases, in that order; junction bases with no gene match: 8. The CDR3 spans 14 residues. CDR3 bases: TGTGCCAGCACCGGGACAGGGAAGAGATCACCCCTCCACTTT. Residues: CASTGTGKRSPLHF. Together with reference TRBV2 and TRBJ1-6, the CDR3 gives the full variable domain: EPEVTQTPSHQVTQMGQEVILRCVPISNHLYFYWYRQILGQKVEFLVSFYNNEISEKSEIFDDQFSVERPDGSNFTLKIRSTKLEDSAMYFCASTGTGKRSPLHFGNGTRLTVT.

The J gene is TRBJ2-2, the V gene TRBV5-4; the match to TRBD1 covers 10 bases. Germline assignment: CDR1 SGHNT and CDR2 YYREEE (reference sequence). V trimming: 3 bases; J trimming: 6 bases; junction bases outside the gene matches: 8. The CDR3 spans 16 residues. In DNA form, the CDR3 reads TGTGCCAGCAGCTCCACCGCGGGACAGGGGTCCGGGGAGCTGTTTTTT. Translation: CASSSTAGQGSGELFF.

This clone is a singleton in its sample. The chain joins TRBV11-2 to TRBJ2-5; weak D call: TRBD2 (6 bases). The CDR3 extends over 15 amino acids. Germline loops: CDR1 SGHAT, CDR2 FQNNGV. Trimming took 5 bases from V and 5 from J, leaving 18 bases between them. The CDR3 sequence: CASSLGMGAGETQYF. CDR3 in DNA: TGTGCCAGCAGCCTGGGGATGGGTGCGGGGGAGACCCAGTACTTC.

The chain is built from TRBV29-1 and TRBJ2-7; TRBD1 matches 9 bases. The CDR3 is 14 amino acids. Germline V gives CDR1 SQVTM, CDR2 ANQGSEA. V shed 6 bases and J 0 bases; nucleotides not matched to a gene: 6. The CDR3 sequence is CSVAGTGTSYEQYF. DNA for the CDR3: TGCAGCGTAGCCGGGACAGGGACCTCCTACGAGCAGTACTTC.

V and J are TRBV19 and TRBJ1-2, with 9 bases lining up with TRBD1. CDR3 length: 17 residues. The J segment lost 2 bases and the V segment lost 5 bases, leaving 12 bases of the junction unmatched. From germline, CDR1 is LNHDA and CDR2 SQIVND (reference sequence). CDR3 nucleotides: TGTGCCAGTAGTGCCGGGACAGGGCAGACAAAAAACTATGGCTACACCTTC. Residues: CASSAGTGQTKNYGYTF.

This clone appeared a single time. The chain couples TRBV20-1 to TRBJ2-3; D may be TRBD1 (6 bases). The CDR3 length is 11 residues. V lost 6 bases and J lost 6, with 10 bases in between. In germline, CDR1 is DFQATT, CDR2 SNEGSKA (reference sequence). CDR3 residues: CSAPRGDTQYF. The CDR3 DNA is TGCAGTGCGCCTAGGGGGGATACGCAGTATTTT.

This chain joins TRBV30 and TRBJ1-4; D uncertain. The CDR3 has 13 amino acids. Germline CDR1 and CDR2: GTSNPN and SVGIG (reference sequence). Trimming stripped 2 bases from V and 5 bases from J, with 9 bases between. CDR3 protein: CAWSLDFNEKLFF. CDR3 in DNA: TGTGCCTGGAGTCTGGATTTCAATGAAAAACTGTTTTTT.

V usage is TRBV5-1 and J usage is TRBJ2-5, with D unresolved. Trimming stripped 4 bases from V and 2 bases from J, with 6 bases between. From germline, CDR1 is SGHRS and CDR2 YFSETQ. This CDR3 has 12 residues. CDR3 region: CASSPDQETQYF. CDR3 sequence (DNA): TGCGCCAGCAGCCCTGATCAAGAGACCCAGTACTTC.

The chain joins TRBV7-6 to TRBJ2-2; 8 bases map to TRBD2. With 5 bases clipped from V and 1 base from J, the junction kept 3 bases outside the gene matches. Per germline, CDR1 SGHVS and CDR2 FNYEAQ. This CDR3 has 15 amino acids. The DNA for the CDR3 is TGTGCCAGCAGCGCAAGCGGGGGGAACACCGGGGAGCTGTTTTTT. It translates to CASSASGGNTGELFF.

This chain uses TRBV3-1 (or the pseudogene TRBV3-2) with TRBJ2-7; TRBD1 aligns across 8 bases. This CDR3 has 14 residues. Germline V CDR1 and CDR2: LGHDT, YNNKEL (reference sequence). V shed 8 bases and J 4 bases; nucleotides not matched to a gene: 10. CDR3 amino acids: CASGPTGAAYEQYF. The CDR3 coding sequence is TGTGCCAGCGGACCGACAGGGGCGGCGTACGAGCAGTACTTC.

This clone turned up a few times. The CDR3 DNA reads as TGTGCCAGCACCCACAGGGGCGGCTACACCTTC. This translates into CASTHRGGYTF. The chain carries TRBV6-5 and TRBJ1-2; 7 bases agree with TRBD1. The V gene end was trimmed by 7 bases and the J gene end by 8 bases; junction bases not matched to a gene: 4. The CDR3 runs to 11 residues. From germline, CDR1 is MNHEY and CDR2 SVGAGI.

The chain recombines TRBV30 with TRBJ2-7, with 7 positions matching TRBD2. The J segment lost 7 bases and the V segment lost 0 bases, leaving 9 bases of the junction unmatched. The CDR3 loop spans 14 amino acids. Germline CDR1 GTSNPN, CDR2 SVGIG (reference sequence). CDR3 coding DNA: TGTGCCTGGAGTGTGGGAGCGGGGTTAGGGGAGCAGTACTTC. Translation: CAWSVGAGLGEQYF. Supplemented by reference TRBV30 and TRBJ2-7, the full variable domain reads SQTIHQWPATLVQPVGSPLSLECTVEGTSNPNLYWYRQAAGRGLQLLFYSVGIGQISSEVPQNLSASRPQDRQFILSSKKLLLSDSGFYLCAWSVGAGLGEQYFGPGTRLTVT.